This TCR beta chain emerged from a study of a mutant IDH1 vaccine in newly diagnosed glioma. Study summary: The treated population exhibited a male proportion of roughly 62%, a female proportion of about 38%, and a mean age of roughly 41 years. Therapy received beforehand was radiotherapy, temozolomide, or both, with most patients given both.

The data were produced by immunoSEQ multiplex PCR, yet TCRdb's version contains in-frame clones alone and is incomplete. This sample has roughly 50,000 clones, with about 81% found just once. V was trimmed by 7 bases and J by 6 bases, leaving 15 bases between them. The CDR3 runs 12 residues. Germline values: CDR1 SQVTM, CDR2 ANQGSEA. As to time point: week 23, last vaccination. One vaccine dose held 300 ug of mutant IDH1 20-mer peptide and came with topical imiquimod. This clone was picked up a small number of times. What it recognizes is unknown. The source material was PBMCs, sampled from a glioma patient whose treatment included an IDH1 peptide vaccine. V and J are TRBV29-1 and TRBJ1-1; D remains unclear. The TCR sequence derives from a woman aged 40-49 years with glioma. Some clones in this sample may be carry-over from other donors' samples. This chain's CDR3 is CSGRIAEAEAFF. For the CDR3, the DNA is TGCAGCGGCCGGATCGCCGAGGCTGAAGCTTTCTTT.